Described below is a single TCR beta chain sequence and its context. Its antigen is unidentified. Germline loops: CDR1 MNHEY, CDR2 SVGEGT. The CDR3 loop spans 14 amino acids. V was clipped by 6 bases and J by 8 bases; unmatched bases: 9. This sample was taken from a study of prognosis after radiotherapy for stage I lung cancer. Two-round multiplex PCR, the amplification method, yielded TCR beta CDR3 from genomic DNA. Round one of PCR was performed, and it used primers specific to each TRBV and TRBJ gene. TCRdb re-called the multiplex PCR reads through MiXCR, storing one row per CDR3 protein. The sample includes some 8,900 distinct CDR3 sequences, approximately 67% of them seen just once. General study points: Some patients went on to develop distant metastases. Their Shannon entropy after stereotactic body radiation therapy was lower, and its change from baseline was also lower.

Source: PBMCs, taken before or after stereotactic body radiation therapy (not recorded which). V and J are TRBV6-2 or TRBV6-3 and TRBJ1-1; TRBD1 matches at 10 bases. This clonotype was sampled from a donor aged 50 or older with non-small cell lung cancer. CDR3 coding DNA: TGTGCCAGCAGCCGTAGGACAGGGGGTGACGAAGCTTTCTTT. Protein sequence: CASSRRTGGDEAFF.